This TCR beta chain emerged from a study of CD8+ T cells in alopecia areata listed by TCRdb under 2018. A note on the overall study: Treated patients were enrolled in an open-label pilot trial of oral tofacitinib, 5 to 10 mg twice daily, for moderate-to-severe alopecia areata. TCRbeta CDR3 regions were amplified by immunoSEQ multiplex PCR using 35 Vbeta forward and 13 Jbeta reverse primers. In humans, TCRbeta sequencing was performed on scalp tissue and on sorted CD4+ and CD8+ peripheral blood T cells from healthy controls and from patients with patchy or totalis/universalis alopecia areata. To study T cell clonal expansion in alopecia areata, the researchers applied high-throughput TCRbeta sequencing to both the C3H/HeJ mouse model and human patients. Disease severity in treated patients was measured with the SALT score, which quantifies the percentage of affected scalp surface area. Clonality in the scalp was compared among normal scalp (n=4), patchy alopecia areata scalp (n=8), and alopecia totalis/universalis scalp (n=8). Biopsies were taken from tofacitinib-treated patients at baseline and again at 4 and 24 weeks into treatment, and several of those patients also had a later scalp biopsy. Patients stayed on tofacitinib for 6 to 18 months and then had 6 months of follow-up off drug so that delayed response and recurrence could be assessed. RNA came from the PAXgene miRNA kit for fixed scalp, the miRNeasy kit for PBMCs, and the RNeasy kit for mouse skin.

In regard to this clone: This receptor's antigen is unknown. Per-nucleotide qualities are absent, and no much larger clonotype sits a single base away.

The investigation overall reported the following: The treated cohort was small, with a single nonresponder, so links between baseline CD8+ expansion and response need larger studies. Shared TCR sequences between patients were less evident than in mice, which may be partly attributable to HLA diversity in the patient population. During tofacitinib treatment, many expanded lesional clones remained in scalp and blood, and this persistence may partly explain relapse after treatment is stopped. Tofacitinib significantly decreased scalp clonality and the number of expanded CD8+ clones among the top 100 scalp clones. Lesional scalp, especially in alopecia totalis/universalis, showed higher clonality and more expanded CD8+ clones than normal scalp, suggesting antigenic drive. Scalp TCR repertoire analysis is complicated because resident alphabeta T cells in normal human skin are also sequenced, whereas mouse skin is dominated by gammadelta T cells.

Libraries came from the immunoSEQ multiplex PCR assay. To provide template for TCR sequencing, every sample had RNA extracted and reverse transcribed into cDNA. SuperScript III was used to make first-strand cDNA, primed with a 2:1 mix of oligo-dT and random hexamers. A synthetic immune receptor repertoire was used to gauge amplification bias, and whatever bias remained was removed computationally. The authors' analysis ran thus. Raw reads were preprocessed to remove errors, and CDR3 was defined according to IMGT conventions as the region from the conserved cysteine to phenylalanine. Clonality was computed by normalizing Shannon entropy by log2 of the number of productive unique TCRs and subtracting the result from 1. Scalp TCRbeta sequences were cross-referenced with sorted blood CD4 and CD8 repertoires so that the CD4 or CD8 identity of scalp clones could be inferred. Sourced from immuneACCESS, this table was stored by TCRdb with only in-frame sequences that have V and J called. A share of the clones is absent; for the studies checked, an unresolved V gene accounts for under half, and the remainder has no known explanation. The DNA gave D and trimming, while V, J and clone size come from that table. In all, the sample holds around 300,000 clones, and 50% to 75% of those were seen once. About 0.93% of the sample is held by the ten biggest clonotypes.

The germline V gene (reference sequence) provides CDR1 LNHDA and CDR2 SQIVND. The CDR3 holds 15 amino acids from the cysteine to the phenylalanine. Solely the CDR3 DNA is kept, with 45 bases framed from the first base. V trim: 5 bases; J trim: 2 bases; unmatched bases: 2. This sample's treatment or condition label indicates: oral pan-JAK inhibitor, 5-10 mg twice daily. Peripheral blood and lesional scalp punch biopsies were obtained from patients with alopecia areata. PBMCs were separated by density centrifugation and stained for CD3, CD4 and CD8, after which CD4+ and CD8+ T cells were sorted on a FACSAria.

The source was CD4+ T cells sorted from blood, collected between weeks 51 and 52, from a patient treated with tofacitinib. The receptor comes from a human donor with alopecia areata. The V gene is TRBV19 and the J gene is TRBJ2-1, and TRBD2 matches 11 of the central bases. The CDR3 protein: CASSLAGGPYNEQFF. The DNA reads TGTGCCAGTAGTCTAGCGGGGGGCCCCTACAATGAGCAGTTCTTC.